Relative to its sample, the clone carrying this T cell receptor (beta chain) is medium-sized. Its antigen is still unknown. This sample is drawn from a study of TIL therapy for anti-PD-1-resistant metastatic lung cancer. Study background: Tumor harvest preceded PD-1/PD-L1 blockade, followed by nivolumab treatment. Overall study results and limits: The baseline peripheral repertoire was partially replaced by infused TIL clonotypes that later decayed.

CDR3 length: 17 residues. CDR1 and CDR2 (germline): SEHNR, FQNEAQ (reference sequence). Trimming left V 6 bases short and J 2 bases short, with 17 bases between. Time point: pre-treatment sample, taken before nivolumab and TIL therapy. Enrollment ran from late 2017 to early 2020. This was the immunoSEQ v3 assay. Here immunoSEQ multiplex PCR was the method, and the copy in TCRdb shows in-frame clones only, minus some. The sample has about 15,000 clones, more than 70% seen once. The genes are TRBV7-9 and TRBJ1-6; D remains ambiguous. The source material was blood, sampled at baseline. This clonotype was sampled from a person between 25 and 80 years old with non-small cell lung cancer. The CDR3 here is CASSSLAGSPYNSPLHF. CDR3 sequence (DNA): TGTGCCAGCAGTTCCCTAGCGGGTAGTCCCTATAATTCACCCCTCCACTTT.